This T cell receptor (beta chain) was identified during a study of control samples from healthy donors and cancer patients. Germline loops: CDR1 SNHLY, CDR2 FYNNEI. The CDR3 is made up of 13 amino acids. The V end lost 1 base, the J end lost 3 bases, and 6 bases lay between the germline ends. Sequencing was performed with immunoSEQ multiplex PCR; in TCRdb, only in-frame clones are kept and a portion is missing. This table has 200,000 to 250,000 clones, around 94% appearing once. The sequenced sample consisted of blood. This sequence originates from a man in his forties or fifties in good health. This chain connects TRBV2 to TRBJ1-1; D not resolved. The CDR3 bases are TGTGCCAGCAGTGAAGAGGCAGACACTGAAGCTTTCTTT. Translated: CASSEEADTEAFF.